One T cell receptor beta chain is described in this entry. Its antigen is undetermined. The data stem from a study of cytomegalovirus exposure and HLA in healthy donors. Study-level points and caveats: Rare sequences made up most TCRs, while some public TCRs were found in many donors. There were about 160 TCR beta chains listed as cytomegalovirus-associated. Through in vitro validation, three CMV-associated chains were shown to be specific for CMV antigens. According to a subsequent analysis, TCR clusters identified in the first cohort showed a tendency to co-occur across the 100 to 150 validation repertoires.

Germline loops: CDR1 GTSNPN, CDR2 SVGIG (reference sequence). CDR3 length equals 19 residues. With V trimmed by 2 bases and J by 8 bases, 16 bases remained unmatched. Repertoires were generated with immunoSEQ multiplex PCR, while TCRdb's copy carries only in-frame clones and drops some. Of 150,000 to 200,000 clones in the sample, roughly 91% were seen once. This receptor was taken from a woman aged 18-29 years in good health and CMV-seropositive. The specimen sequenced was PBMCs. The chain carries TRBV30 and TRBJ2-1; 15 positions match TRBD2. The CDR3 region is CAWSSPGLAGGPLGDEQFF. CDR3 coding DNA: TGTGCCTGGAGTTCTCCCGGACTAGCGGGAGGGCCTTTGGGTGATGAGCAGTTCTTC. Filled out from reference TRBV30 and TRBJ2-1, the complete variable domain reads SQTIHQWPATLVQPVGSPLSLECTVEGTSNPNLYWYRQAAGRGLQLLFYSVGIGQISSEVPQNLSASRPQDRQFILSSKKLLLSDSGFYLCAWSSPGLAGGPLGDEQFFGPGTRLTVL.